This T cell receptor beta chain was recorded in a study of cytomegalovirus exposure and HLA in healthy donors. Broader study findings: According to an earlier analysis, most TCR beta V segments yielded productive rearrangements about 90% or about 30% of the time.

Amplification used 60 Vbeta primers and 13 Jbeta primers. Here immunoSEQ multiplex PCR was the method, and the copy in TCRdb shows in-frame clones only, minus some. The sample has over 100,000 clones; around 78% are singletons. The germline CDR1 and CDR2 sequences are SGHVS and FNYEAQ. This CDR3 has 13 residues. Trimming left V 2 bases short and J 6 bases short, with 10 bases between. Comments on this clone: The target antigen is unknown.

The chain joins TRBV7-6 to TRBJ1-2; no reliable D call. Sample: PBMCs. This clonotype was sampled from a man in his forties or fifties in good health and CMV-seronegative. The CDR3 here is CASSLLTSDGYTF. DNA of the CDR3: TGTGCCAGCAGCTTATTAACATCCGATGGCTACACCTTC.